Each of the 7 T cell receptor beta chains below was sequenced from the same sample in a study of T-cell reconstitution after alpha-beta-depleted transplantation in children. During its preparation, the TCRbeta library received unique molecular identifiers. TCRdb called the PCR reads again in MiXCR, with one record for every CDR3 protein. The repertoire holds some 550,000 distinct CDR3 sequences, with 20% to 25% as singletons. The sequencing used PBMCs, mostly from graft donor cells, collected 360 days after TCRalphabeta/CD19-depleted stem cell transplant. Every receptor here comes from a boy younger than two who had a stem cell transplant for acute myeloid leukemia, so the T cells may come from the graft donor.

This chain connects TRBV4-3 to TRBJ2-7; D remains ambiguous. V lost 3 bases and J lost 4, with 16 bases in between. The CDR3 contains 15 residues. Germline V gives CDR1 LGHNA, CDR2 YSLEER. The CDR3 DNA reads as TGCGCCAGCAGCCAGTTTCATTCAATGCTATACGAGCAGTACTTC. Translation: CASSQFHSMLYEQYF.

The V gene is TRBV6-5, the J gene TRBJ2-6; unclear D gene. The germline CDR1 and CDR2 sequences are MNHEY and SVGAGI. V was cut by 0 bases and J by 0 bases, with 9 bases left in between. CDR3 length: 17 residues. The CDR3 region is CASSYSSHLSGANVLTF. DNA of the CDR3: TGTGCCAGCAGTTACTCGAGTCACCTCTCTGGGGCCAACGTCCTGACTTTC.

This rearrangement joins TRBV5-4 to TRBJ2-3; no clear D. V gave up 4 bases and J gave up 0 bases, with 21 bases separating them. This CDR3 comprises 18 residues. Germline CDR1 is SGHNT and CDR2 is YYREEE (reference sequence). CDR3 region: CASSSYDRITLSTDTQYF. The CDR3 nucleotides read TGTGCCAGCAGCAGCTACGACCGCATAACCCTTAGCACAGATACGCAGTATTTT.

This clonotype was picked up a small number of times. V usage is TRBV24-1 and J usage is TRBJ1-2; TRBD1 matches 7 bases. In germline, CDR1 is KGHDR, CDR2 SFDVKD. This CDR3 has 14 amino acids. The V segment lost 2 bases and the J segment 4 bases; nucleotides outside the gene matches: 3. CDR3 coding DNA: TGTGCCACCAGTGATTCGGGACAGCTCTATGGCTACACCTTC. This codes for CATSDSGQLYGYTF.

The gene calls are TRBV20-1 and TRBJ2-7; D gene uncertain. The V end lost 2 bases, the J end lost 2 bases, and 10 bases lay between the germline ends. Germline lookup yields CDR1 DFQATT and CDR2 SNEGSKA (reference sequence). The CDR3 loop spans 13 amino acids. CDR3 amino acids: CSARKLSTYEQYV. The DNA for the CDR3 is TGCAGTGCTAGAAAACTCTCCACCTACGAGCAGTACGTC.

This clonotype turned up a few times. The J gene is TRBJ2-3, the V gene TRBV5-1, with D possibly being TRBD1 (6 bases). With 4 bases removed from V and 2 bases from J, the gap between germline ends came to 14 bases. The CDR3 has 15 residues. Germline V gene lookup returns CDR1 SGHRS and CDR2 YFSETQ. The DNA of the CDR3 is TGCGCCAGCAGCGTGTTGCGACAGGACACAGATACGCAGTATTTT. Protein: CASSVLRQDTDTQYF.

In its sample, this clonotype was seen many times. This chain uses TRBV12-3 or TRBV12-4 with TRBJ1-1; 9 bases fit TRBD1. J was trimmed by 5 bases and V by 2 bases; bases with no gene match: 12. CDR3 size: 17 residues. CDR3 sequence: CASSLTLLGTGKTEAFF. CDR3 bases: TGTGCCAGCAGTTTAACCCTGTTGGGGACAGGGAAAACTGAAGCTTTCTTT.